This TCR beta chain was found in a study of post-analysis software for immune sequencing data. In the study overall: Recorded subtypes: relapsing-remitting, secondary progressive, progressive-relapsing; some patients unannotated. Study results and limitations: Patients had higher frequencies than controls of four to six TRBV segments, including TRBV5-6, TRBV5-1 and TRBV20-1. Strong co-clustering by F measure was evident for samples that had been prepared in the same batch. Normalized Chao1 diversity was significantly reduced in patients versus controls.

On this clonotype itself: Its target is unknown.

Prepared libraries of TCR beta cDNA carried unique molecular identifiers. The authors obtained some 500,000 cDNA molecules from roughly 1 to 10 million T cells. Via MiXCR, TCRdb re-called the PCR reads, giving one row per CDR3 protein. There are hundreds of thousands of distinct CDR3 sequences in the sample; around 40% occur only once, and about 1.5% lies in the top ten. CDR3 length equals 19 residues. The V gene's germline CDR1 is SGHAT and CDR2 FQNNGV. The V segment lost 1 base and the J segment 6 bases; nucleotides outside the gene matches: 15. This chain uses TRBV11-2 with TRBJ2-1, with 10 positions matching TRBD1. Material: blood. The receptor was derived from a girl aged 5 to 17 with multiple sclerosis. The DNA for the CDR3 is TGTGCCAGCAGCTTAGCTCTGCCCGGGACAGGGGCCCCCGGCAATGAGCAGTTCTTC. This codes for CASSLALPGTGAPGNEQFF.